One T cell receptor (beta chain) is described in this entry. Its antigen is currently unknown. The authors made TCR beta cDNA libraries by 5'RACE template switching. This switching added a universal primer site and UMIs. TCRdb reprocessed the 5' RACE reads and reports one entry per CDR3 protein, with no DNA. Recorded for this sample: 250,000 to 300,000 distinct CDR3 sequences. The sample is drawn from a study of T cells expressing NK-cell markers. Background on the study: Investigators obtained TCR beta repertoires from sorted CD3+CD56+NKG2C+, CD3+CD56+NKG2C- and CD3+CD56-NKG2C+ T cells. HCMV serostatus: most of the eight sequenced donors positive, one negative. The study's findings and limits: Similarly, these clonotypes led the CD3+CD56-NKG2C+ fraction as well in a handful of donors.

The CDR3 spans 14 residues. The gene calls are TRBV12-3 or TRBV12-4 and TRBJ2-3; there is no DNA to check the TCRdb D call of TRBD2. The material sequenced was blood T cells: a sorted CD56 or NKG2C T cell subset, CD4+ or CD8+ T cells, or bulk PBMC T cells (not recorded which). This TCR was recovered from a man younger than 35 in good health. The CDR3 reads CASRPSGSGDTQYF.